These T cell receptor beta chains were read from a single sample in a study of blood T cell repertoires in COVID-19. The repertoire was sequenced with immunoSEQ multiplex PCR; TCRdb's copy has only in-frame clones and lacks some. Counted here are about 50,000 clones, roughly 90% occurring once; the ten biggest clones make up more than 9.5%. The sequenced sample was peripheral blood. The receptors originated from a woman aged 80 or over with acute or convalescent COVID-19. CDR3s include the opening cysteine and the closing phenylalanine or tryptophan. D genes are given only for firm matches. Clone size appears in some rows only: once, few, many, or a class for an expanded clone.

J: TRBJ2-4; size: once; D: TRBD1; V: TRBV25-1; CDR3: CASSGGQGAAKNIQYF; DNA: TGTGCCAGCAGTGGAGGACAGGGGGCAGCCAAAAACATTCAGTACTTC
J: TRBJ1-5; size: NA; D: NA; V: TRBV24-1; CDR3: CATSDRSSQPQHF; DNA: TGTGCCACCAGTGACCGATCCAGTCAGCCCCAGCATTTT
J: TRBJ2-5; size: NA; D: NA; V: TRBV12-3/TRBV12-4; CDR3: CASRTEETQYF; DNA: TGTGCCAGTCGGACAGAAGAGACCCAGTACTTC
J: TRBJ2-4; size: NA; D: TRBD2; V: TRBV19; CDR3: CASSRGLAGGNIQYF; DNA: TGTGCCAGTAGTAGGGGACTAGCGGGAGGAAACATTCAGTACTTC
J: TRBJ2-7; size: once; D: NA; V: TRBV4-2; CDR3: CASSQDRGRTYEQYF; DNA: TGTGCCAGCAGCCAAGATCGAGGGCGAACCTACGAGCAGTACTTC
J: TRBJ2-3; size: NA; D: NA; V: TRBV9; CDR3: CASSVVAVKSTQYF; DNA: TGTGCCAGCAGCGTAGTAGCGGTGAAAAGCACGCAGTATTTT
J: TRBJ1-1; size: NA; D: NA; V: TRBV18; CDR3: CASSARRAPVAAAPAEAFF; DNA: TGTGCCAGCTCAGCCCGACGAGCGCCGGTGGCCGCAGCTCCAGCTGAAGCTTTCTTT
J: TRBJ2-4; size: NA; D: TRBD1; V: TRBV28; CDR3: CASSSPGTGGNIQYF; DNA: TGTGCCAGCAGTTCTCCCGGGACAGGGGGAAACATTCAGTACTTC
J: TRBJ2-7; size: once; D: NA; V: TRBV5-4; CDR3: CASSLGTHTPYEQYF; DNA: TGTGCCAGCAGCTTGGGGACACATACTCCCTACGAGCAGTACTTC
J: TRBJ2-7; size: NA; D: TRBD1; V: TRBV6-1; CDR3: CASSEAGTVYEQYF; DNA: TGTGCCAGCAGTGAAGCTGGGACAGTCTACGAGCAGTACTTC
J: TRBJ1-3; size: NA; D: NA; V: TRBV30; CDR3: CAWSVRTGRSGNTIYF; DNA: TGTGCCTGGAGTGTACGAACAGGTCGCTCTGGAAACACCATATATTTT
J: TRBJ2-2; size: NA; D: TRBD2; V: TRBV19; CDR3: CASMNSGRNTGELFF; DNA: TGTGCCAGTATGAATAGCGGGAGAAACACCGGGGAGCTGTTTTTT
J: TRBJ1-2; size: once; D: NA; V: TRBV6-5; CDR3: CASSYSRSGIPYGYTF; DNA: TGTGCCAGCAGTTACTCGCGCTCCGGGATACCTTATGGCTACACCTTC
J: TRBJ1-1; size: once; D: NA; V: TRBV6-5; CDR3: CASHGTAGTEAFF; DNA: TGTGCCAGTCACGGAACAGCAGGCACTGAAGCTTTCTTT
J: TRBJ2-7; size: once; D: NA; V: TRBV2; CDR3: CASTAAGGGEQYF; DNA: TGTGCCAGCACTGCCGCAGGTGGAGGCGAGCAGTACTTC
J: TRBJ1-1; size: NA; D: NA; V: TRBV30; CDR3: CAWRKMRAEAFF; DNA: TGTGCCTGGAGGAAAATGCGGGCTGAAGCTTTCTTT
J: TRBJ1-2; size: NA; D: TRBD1; V: TRBV6-5; CDR3: CASSYSWTGLGGYTF; DNA: TGTGCCAGCAGTTACTCCTGGACAGGGCTAGGTGGCTACACCTTC
J: TRBJ2-3; size: NA; D: TRBD2; V: TRBV3-1/TRBV3-2; CDR3: CASSPGTSGVSTDTQYF; DNA: TGTGCCAGCAGCCCCGGGACTAGCGGGGTCAGCACAGATACGCAGTATTTT
J: TRBJ2-5; size: NA; D: NA; V: TRBV3-1/TRBV3-2; CDR3: CASSQAGETQYF; DNA: TGTGCCAGCAGCCAAGCCGGGGAGACCCAGTACTTC
J: TRBJ2-3; size: NA; D: NA; V: TRBV7-2; CDR3: CASSLRVGPSTDTQYF; DNA: TGTGCCAGCAGCTTAAGAGTGGGGCCTAGCACAGATACGCAGTATTTT
J: TRBJ2-7; size: few; D: NA; V: TRBV6-2/TRBV6-3; CDR3: CASSYLETYEQYF; DNA: TGTGCCAGCAGTTACCTAGAAACCTACGAGCAGTACTTC
J: TRBJ1-2; size: NA; D: TRBD1; V: TRBV2; CDR3: CASSPTGSYGYTF; DNA: TGTGCCAGCAGCCCGACAGGGAGCTATGGCTACACCTTC
J: TRBJ2-7; size: once; D: TRBD2; V: TRBV6-2/TRBV6-3; CDR3: CASSPAGTSGFTGRQYF; DNA: TGTGCCAGCAGTCCGGCCGGGACTAGCGGATTCACAGGTAGACAGTACTTC
J: TRBJ1-2; size: few; D: TRBD1; V: TRBV19; CDR3: CASSFTGGGYTF; DNA: TGTGCCAGTAGTTTCACAGGGGGCGGCTACACCTTC
J: TRBJ1-4; size: NA; D: NA; V: TRBV6-5; CDR3: CASSYMGVGGHEKLFF; DNA: TGTGCCAGCAGTTACATGGGTGTGGGGGGGCACGAAAAACTGTTTTTT
J: TRBJ1-2; size: NA; D: TRBD1; V: TRBV2; CDR3: CASSSGTGGGYGYTF; DNA: TGTGCCAGCAGTTCCGGGACAGGGGGAGGCTATGGCTACACCTTC
J: TRBJ2-1; size: NA; D: TRBD2; V: TRBV18; CDR3: CASSPAGTSESNEQFF; DNA: TGTGCCAGCTCACCTGCCGGGACTAGCGAAAGCAATGAGCAGTTCTTC
J: TRBJ2-7; size: NA; D: TRBD2; V: TRBV11-2; CDR3: CASSPTSAPYEQYF; DNA: TGTGCCAGCAGTCCGACTAGCGCTCCCTACGAGCAGTACTTC
J: TRBJ2-7; size: NA; D: NA; V: TRBV19; CDR3: CASRRGSGYEQYF; DNA: TGTGCCAGTAGAAGGGGATCTGGCTACGAGCAGTACTTC
J: TRBJ2-6; size: NA; D: NA; V: TRBV2; CDR3: CATTWDNSGANVLTF; DNA: TGTGCCACCACTTGGGACAACTCTGGGGCCAACGTCCTGACTTTC
J: TRBJ1-2; size: NA; D: NA; V: TRBV18; CDR3: CASSPTGEGYGYTF; DNA: TGTGCCAGCTCACCGACAGGAGAGGGCTATGGCTACACCTTC
J: TRBJ1-1; size: NA; D: TRBD1; V: TRBV19; CDR3: CASSSHRGETEAFF; DNA: TGTGCCAGTAGTAGCCACAGGGGGGAAACTGAAGCTTTCTTT
J: TRBJ2-6; size: NA; D: TRBD1; V: TRBV7-2; CDR3: CASSLYGTVIPGANVLTF; DNA: TGTGCCAGCAGCTTATACGGGACAGTAATCCCTGGGGCCAACGTCCTGACTTTC
J: TRBJ1-4; size: NA; D: TRBD1; V: TRBV12-3/TRBV12-4; CDR3: CASSGQAREKLFF; DNA: TGTGCCAGCAGCGGACAGGCGCGGGAAAAACTGTTTTTT
J: TRBJ1-2; size: NA; D: NA; V: TRBV19; CDR3: CASSIGAFGYGYTF; DNA: TGTGCCAGTAGTATAGGGGCTTTCGGCTATGGCTACACCTTC
J: TRBJ2-3; size: NA; D: NA; V: TRBV7-2; CDR3: CASSLDGTSTDTQYF; DNA: TGTGCCAGCAGCTTAGATGGGACTAGCACAGATACGCAGTATTTT
J: TRBJ2-1; size: NA; D: TRBD2; V: TRBV10-1; CDR3: CASSDSSGYYNEQFF; DNA: TGCGCCAGCAGTGATTCTAGCGGGTACTACAATGAGCAGTTCTTC
J: TRBJ2-1; size: NA; D: TRBD1; V: TRBV7-2; CDR3: CASSAPGTGGTKPYNEQFF; DNA: TGTGCCAGCAGCGCCCCCGGGACAGGGGGCACTAAACCCTACAATGAGCAGTTCTTC
J: TRBJ2-1; size: NA; D: NA; V: TRBV19; CDR3: CASTLGAEPYNEQFF; DNA: TGTGCCAGTACTTTGGGAGCAGAGCCTTACAATGAGCAGTTCTTC
J: TRBJ1-4; size: NA; D: TRBD1; V: TRBV24-1; CDR3: CATSDRDSNEKLFF; DNA: TGTGCCACCAGTGACCGGGACAGTAATGAAAAACTGTTTTTT
J: TRBJ2-1; size: once; D: TRBD2; V: TRBV6-5; CDR3: CASSTLSGRDSEQFF; DNA: TGTGCCAGCAGTACTTTGAGCGGGAGAGACAGTGAGCAGTTCTTC